This T cell receptor beta chain originates from a study of T-cell reconstitution after alpha-beta-depleted transplantation in children. Study outcomes and limitations: The main origin of T-cell counts and diversity one year after transplant was newly produced T cells. There were reportedly several hundred expanded graft clones from which alpha-beta T cells came about two months after transplant.

Library preparation (for TCRbeta) was performed with unique molecular identifiers. TCRdb processed the PCR reads anew with MiXCR; each CDR3 protein has one entry. Among over 85,000 distinct CDR3 sequences listed, 4.5% to 7.5% were seen once. V gave up 3 bases and J gave up 0 bases, with 9 bases separating them. The CDR3 runs to 15 residues. Germline values: CDR1 KGHSH, CDR2 LQKENI. This clonotype was counted between two and nine times. Its antigen is still unknown. The chain uses TRBV18 and TRBJ1-5, with unresolved D. The sample in question was PBMCs, mostly from graft donor cells, obtained 60 days after TCRalphabeta/CD19-depleted stem cell transplant. This TCR was recovered from a female patient between 2 and 15 years old who had a stem cell transplant for Fanconi anemia, so the T cells may come from the graft donor. This chain's CDR3 is CASSPSVISNQPQHF. The CDR3 DNA sequence: TGTGCCAGCTCACCTTCGGTGATTAGCAATCAGCCCCAGCATTTT. Filled out from reference TRBV18 and TRBJ1-5, the complete variable domain reads NAGVMQNPRHLVRRRGQEARLRCSPMKGHSHVYWYRQLPEEGLKFMVYLQKENIIDESGMPKERFSAEFPKEGPSILRIQQVVRGDSAAYFCASSPSVISNQPQHFGDGTRLSIL.